Listed here are 21 T cell receptor beta chains from one sample, sequenced in a study of OX40 agonist ivuxolimab in advanced cancers. The table came from immunoSEQ multiplex PCR; TCRdb's copy has only in-frame clones and leaves some out. The sample gives tens of thousands of clones, around 86% of which show up once; 0.53% is in the top ten. The source material was CD4+ or CD8+ T cells sorted from blood, sampled in a trial of the OX40 agonist ivuxolimab. The origin of the receptors is an adult with an advanced solid tumor such as melanoma, head and neck, liver or kidney cancer.

Only a few counts were recorded for this clone. The gene calls are TRBV9 and TRBJ2-7; D is possibly TRBD1 or TRBD2 (5 bases each). Germline V gene data show CDR1 as SGDLS and CDR2 as YYNGEE. CDR3 length equals 14 residues. Trimming removed 5 bases from V and 9 bases from J, with 21 bases in between. The CDR3, as DNA: TGTGCCAGCAGTCCATCCCGGGCCCCTGGGGGGCAGTACTTC. It translates to CASSPSRAPGGQYF.

A single count supports this clone. The chain links TRBV7-2 to TRBJ2-7, with 7 bases that match TRBD2. V dropped 8 bases and J dropped 3; count of bases not matched to a gene: 4. From germline, CDR1 is SGHTA and CDR2 FQGNSA. The CDR3 has 12 amino acids. The CDR3 region has the DNA TGTGCCAGCGGAAAGCGGGACTACGAGCAGTACTTC. Translating gives CASGKRDYEQYF.

The chain is built from TRBV6-1 and TRBJ2-7, with 8 positions matching TRBD2. The CDR3 loop spans 15 amino acids. Germline lookup yields CDR1 MNHNS and CDR2 SASEGT. With V trimmed by 9 bases and J by 1 base, 11 bases remained unmatched. CDR3 residues: CASLVSSGYSYEQYV. As DNA, the CDR3 is TGTGCCAGTCTGGTTTCTAGCGGGTATTCCTACGAGCAGTACGTC.

V and J are TRBV5-6 and TRBJ2-2; 10 bases align to TRBD2. Per germline, CDR1 SGHDT and CDR2 YYEEEE. Trimming took 4 bases from V and 5 from J; bases not matched to a gene: 14. The CDR3 is 18 residues long. The CDR3 region has the DNA TGTGCCAGCAGCCCCCCGCTAGCGGGAGTGCTCGGGACCGGGGAGCTGTTTTTT. It translates to CASSPPLAGVLGTGELFF.

The chain couples TRBV19 to TRBJ2-3; possibly TRBD2 for D (7 bases). V shed 6 bases and J shed 6 bases, with 16 bases lying between them. Per germline, CDR1 LNHDA and CDR2 SQIVND (reference sequence). The CDR3 is 14 amino acids. CDR3 in DNA: TGTGCCAGTAGCCCTGGGGGGGCGTCGGATACGCAGTATTTT. This translates into CASSPGGASDTQYF.

Of note for this clone: Other DNA sequences in the sample encode the same CDR3. This rearrangement joins TRBV28 to TRBJ2-2; D gene unclear. CDR3 length: 11 residues. Germline V lookup: CDR1 MDHEN, CDR2 SYDVKM. The V end lost 1 base, the J end lost 7 bases, and 1 base lay between the germline ends. CDR3 in DNA: TGTGCCAGCAGTTTATTCGGGGAGCTGTTTTTT. Protein sequence: CASSLFGELFF.

A single count supports this clone. This sequence joins TRBV27 and TRBJ1-1; 11 nucleotides agree with TRBD1. Trimming cost V 5 bases and J 0 bases; bases outside gene matches: 2. The germline CDR1 and CDR2 sequences are MNHEY and SMNVEV (reference sequence). The CDR3 has 15 residues. CDR3 DNA: TGTGCCAGCAGTGGGGACAGGGGGGTGAACACTGAAGCTTTCTTT. Amino acids: CASSGDRGVNTEAFF.

This chain joins TRBV11-2 and TRBJ2-3, with 7 bases matching TRBD2. The ends lost 5 bases at V and 6 bases at J; junction bases unmatched: 11. This CDR3 has 15 amino acids. The germline CDR1 and CDR2 sequences are SGHAT and FQNNGV. CDR3 amino acids: CASSISGPTKDTQYF. The CDR3 DNA sequence: TGTGCCAGCAGCATTAGCGGGCCCACTAAGGATACGCAGTATTTT.

By share, this clone counts as medium-sized. The V and J genes are TRBV4-1 and TRBJ1-2, with a tentative D call TRBD1 (5 bases). V was clipped by 4 bases and J by 3 bases, with 15 bases between them. Germline V gene sequence: CDR1 MGHRA, CDR2 YSYEKL. The CDR3 contains 15 residues. The CDR3 coding sequence is TGCGCCAGCAGCCCCGCCACAAGGGGTGACTATGGCTACACCTTC. Its protein product is CASSPATRGDYGYTF.

This clone was seen only a few times. CDR3 sequence (DNA): TGTGCCAGCTCACCTGAGGTCTCTGGGGCCAACGTCCTGACTTTC. Protein product: CASSPEVSGANVLTF. J is TRBJ2-6 and V is TRBV18; D gene uncertain. The CDR3 runs to 15 residues. Germline-derived CDR1 and CDR2 are KGHSH and LQKENI. Trimming took 3 bases from V and 0 from J, leaving 6 bases between them.

V is TRBV2 and J is TRBJ1-1; weak D call: TRBD1 (6 bases). The germline V and J ends were trimmed by 3 bases and 1 base, with 9 bases remaining between them. The germline CDR1 and CDR2 sequences are SNHLY and FYNNEI. The CDR3 is made up of 14 amino acids. CDR3 nucleotide sequence: TGTGCCAGCAGTGAGAGGACAGAGAACACTGAAGCTTTCTTT. Protein sequence: CASSERTENTEAFF.

The chain recombines TRBV5-1 with TRBJ1-1, with 7 nucleotides matching TRBD1. The length of the CDR3 is 14 residues. J was trimmed by 5 bases and V by 5 bases; bases with no gene match: 9. Looked up from germline, CDR1 is SGHRS and CDR2 is YFSETQ. The CDR3 coding sequence is TGCGCCAGCAGTAACCAACAGGGGAGTACTGAAGCTTTCTTT. This codes for CASSNQQGSTEAFF.

The genes are TRBV28 and TRBJ1-2; D unclear. Germline loops: CDR1 MDHEN, CDR2 SYDVKM. The CDR3 spans 13 residues. V lost 5 bases and J lost 5, with 12 bases in between. The CDR3 DNA is TGTGCCAGCAGTAAAGGAATCCGGTATGGCTACACCTTC. Translating it yields CASSKGIRYGYTF.

This chain uses TRBV13 with TRBJ2-7, with TRBD1 identical over 8 bases. The germline V gene encodes CDR1 PRHDT and CDR2 FYEKMQ (reference sequence). The V and J ends lost 3 bases and 7 bases, in that order; junction bases with no gene match: 11. This CDR3 is 15 amino acids long. CDR3 protein: CASSFRTQGAREQYF. DNA of the CDR3: TGTGCCAGCAGCTTCCGGACGCAGGGGGCGCGAGAGCAGTACTTC.

The V gene is TRBV7-2, the J gene TRBJ2-7, with TRBD1 matching over 7 bases. V dropped 5 bases and J dropped 4; count of bases not matched to a gene: 11. CDR3 length: 15 residues. Germline-derived CDR1 and CDR2 are SGHTA and FQGNSA. The CDR3 region has the DNA TGTGCCAGCAGCCTCAACCTTGACAGGGTTTACGAGCAGTACTTC. Protein product: CASSLNLDRVYEQYF.

The chain is built from TRBV5-1 and TRBJ1-3; a weak D match, TRBD1 (6 bases). The CDR3 covers 14 residues. Germline V lookup: CDR1 SGHRS, CDR2 YFSETQ. V was shortened by 3 bases and J by 0 bases, with 7 bases between the two germline ends. DNA of the CDR3: TGCGCCAGCAGCTCACAGGGCTCTGGAAACACCATATATTTT. Translating it yields CASSSQGSGNTIYF.

This clone was found a few times. The chain joins TRBV30 to TRBJ1-6, with TRBD1 as a possible D gene (6 bases). Germline V gene data show CDR1 as GTSNPN and CDR2 as SVGIG (reference sequence). The V end was cut by 2 bases, the J end by 4 bases, with 9 bases between. This CDR3 spans 14 amino acids. This CDR3 reads CAWSPTGYNSPLHF. CDR3 DNA: TGTGCCTGGAGTCCAACAGGGTATAATTCACCCCTCCACTTT.

The chain links TRBV10-3 to TRBJ1-2; perhaps TRBD1 as D (6 bases). Trimming took off 2 bases at V and 2 bases at J, with 12 bases between the two ends. CDR1 is ENHRY, CDR2 SYGVKD, per germline. The CDR3 sequence is 15 residues long. The CDR3: CAISEGAQGNYGYTF. In DNA form, the CDR3 reads TGTGCCATCAGTGAGGGGGCACAGGGCAACTATGGCTACACCTTC.

This chain uses TRBV27 with TRBJ2-3, with D possibly TRBD1 on 5 matching bases. The germline V gene has CDR1 MNHEY and CDR2 SMNVEV (reference sequence). Deletions cut 6 bases from V and 0 bases from J, with 13 bases between. The CDR3 consists of 15 residues. CDR3 sequence: CASRLGDSSTDTQYF. DNA for the CDR3: TGTGCCAGCAGATTGGGCGACAGTAGCACAGATACGCAGTATTTT.

The sample holds a few counts of this clone. The chain combines TRBV6-1 with TRBJ2-2; possibly TRBD1 or TRBD2 for D (6 bases each). CDR3 length equals 14 residues. Germline CDR1 is MNHNS and CDR2 is SASEGT. Deletions cut 6 bases from V and 6 bases from J, with 14 bases between. This chain's CDR3 is CASRGRGRAGELFF. As DNA, the CDR3 is TGTGCCAGCAGGGGCCGGGGGCGCGCCGGGGAGCTGTTTTTT.

This clone was detected once. The chain employs TRBV11-2 and TRBJ2-3, with 11 bases lining up with TRBD2. CDR3 length: 14 amino acids. The J segment lost 14 bases and the V segment lost 0 bases, leaving 7 bases of the junction unmatched. Per germline, CDR1 SGHAT and CDR2 FQNNGV. The CDR3 region is CASSLEGTSGPGYF. CDR3 bases: TGTGCCAGCAGCTTAGAGGGGACTAGCGGCCCTGGGTATTTT.